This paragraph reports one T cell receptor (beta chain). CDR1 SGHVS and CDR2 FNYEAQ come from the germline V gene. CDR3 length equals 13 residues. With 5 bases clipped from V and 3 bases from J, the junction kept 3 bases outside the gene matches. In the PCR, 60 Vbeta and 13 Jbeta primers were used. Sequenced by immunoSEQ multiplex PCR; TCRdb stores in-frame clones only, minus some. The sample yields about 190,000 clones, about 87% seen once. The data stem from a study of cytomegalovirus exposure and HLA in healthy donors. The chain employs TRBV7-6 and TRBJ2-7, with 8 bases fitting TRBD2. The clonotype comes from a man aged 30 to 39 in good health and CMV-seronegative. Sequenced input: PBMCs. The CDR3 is CASSPTSGYEQYF. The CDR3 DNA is TGTGCCAGCAGCCCAACTAGCGGCTACGAGCAGTACTTC. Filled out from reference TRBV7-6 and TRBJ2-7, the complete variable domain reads GAGVSQSPRYKVTKRGQDVALRCDPISGHVSLYWYRQALGQGPEFLTYFNYEAQQDKSGLPNDRFSAERPEGSISTLTIQRTEQRDSAMYRCASSPTSGYEQYFGPGTRLTVT.